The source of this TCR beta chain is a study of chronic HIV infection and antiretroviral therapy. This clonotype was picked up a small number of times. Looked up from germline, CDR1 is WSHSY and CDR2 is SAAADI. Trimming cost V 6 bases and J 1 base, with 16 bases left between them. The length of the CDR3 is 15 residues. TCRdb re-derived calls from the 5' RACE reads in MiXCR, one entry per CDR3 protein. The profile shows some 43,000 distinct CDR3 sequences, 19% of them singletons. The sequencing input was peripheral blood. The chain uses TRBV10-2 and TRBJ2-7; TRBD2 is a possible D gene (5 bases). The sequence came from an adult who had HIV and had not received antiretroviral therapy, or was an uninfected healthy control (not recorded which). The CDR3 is CASSPGGTGSYEQYF. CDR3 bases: TGCGCCAGCAGCCCTGGTGGTACGGGATCCTACGAGCAGTACTTC.